The 26 T cell receptor beta chains presented below share a single source sample, sequenced in a study of blood T cell repertoires in COVID-19. The table came from immunoSEQ multiplex PCR; TCRdb's copy has only in-frame clones and leaves some out. The sample includes 200,000 to 250,000 clones, around 89% of them seen just once. Sequenced material: PBMCs or T cells enriched from blood (not recorded which). The receptor source for this set is a woman between 25 and 40 years old who had recovered from COVID-19.

The rearrangement joins TRBV11-2 to TRBJ2-3; D ambiguous. V was cut by 2 bases and J by 0 bases, with 9 bases left in between. Germline CDR1 reads SGHAT; CDR2 reads FQNNGV. The CDR3 covers 15 residues. CDR3 nucleotides: TGTGCCAGCAGCTTAACTTTCTCTAGCACAGATACGCAGTATTTT. As protein: CASSLTFSSTDTQYF.

This chain connects TRBV18 to TRBJ2-3; the D gene is possibly TRBD1 (6 bases). The CDR3 loop spans 15 amino acids. V shed 0 bases and J shed 4 bases, with 11 bases lying between them. The germline V gene has CDR1 KGHSH and CDR2 LQKENI. CDR3 loop: CASSPPDRRPDTQYF. In nucleotides, the CDR3 is TGTGCCAGCTCACCACCAGACAGGAGACCAGATACGCAGTATTTT.

The V and J genes are TRBV6-6 and TRBJ2-5, with 9 bases lining up with TRBD1. The V segment lost 10 bases and the J segment 5 bases; nucleotides outside the gene matches: 5. This CDR3 has 12 amino acids. Germline lookup yields CDR1 MNHNY and CDR2 SVGAGI (reference sequence). The CDR3 region is CAIRDRDETQYF. For the CDR3, the DNA is TGTGCCATCAGGGACAGGGATGAGACCCAGTACTTC.

The chain joins TRBV2 to TRBJ1-4, with D unresolved. The germline V gene has CDR1 SNHLY and CDR2 FYNNEI. Trimming stripped 4 bases from V and 4 bases from J, with 10 bases between. The CDR3 spans 14 residues. The CDR3 bases are TGTGCCAGCAGTGGACGACTAAATAATGAAAAACTGTTTTTT. Translation gives CASSGRLNNEKLFF.

This clone was seen repeatedly, ten times or more. This chain uses TRBV9 with TRBJ2-7, with TRBD2 identical over 8 bases. The germline V gene has CDR1 SGDLS and CDR2 YYNGEE. CDR3 length equals 15 residues. J was trimmed by 2 bases and V by 4 bases; bases with no gene match: 8. The CDR3 DNA sequence: TGTGCCAGCAGCCCCCCCAGCGGGAGAACCTACGAGCAGTACTTC. This encodes CASSPPSGRTYEQYF.

The chain uses TRBV4-1 and TRBJ2-7, with TRBD1 identical over 9 bases. CDR3 length: 15 residues. The V gene end was trimmed by 2 bases and the J gene end by 6 bases; junction bases not matched to a gene: 8. CDR1 and CDR2 from the germline V gene are MGHRA and YSYEKL. CDR3 sequence: CASSQPRDRAPEQYF. The CDR3 DNA reads TGCGCCAGCAGCCAACCCCGGGACAGGGCTCCCGAGCAGTACTTC.

This chain links TRBV5-1 with TRBJ2-1; D is possibly TRBD2 (5 bases). Deletions cut 0 bases from V and 0 bases from J, with 10 bases between. The CDR3 loop spans 16 amino acids. The germline CDR1 and CDR2 sequences are SGHRS and YFSETQ. The CDR3 coding sequence is TGCGCCAGCAGCTTGGGAGGGCTCAGCTCCTACAATGAGCAGTTCTTC. This codes for CASSLGGLSSYNEQFF.

The CDR3 region is CASSQLPRGTGNTDTQYF. In nucleotides, the CDR3 is TGTGCCAGCAGCCAACTACCCCGGGGGACAGGGAATACAGATACGCAGTATTTT. The rearrangement links TRBV14 to TRBJ2-3, with 9 bases aligning to TRBD1. Germline CDR1 SGHDN, CDR2 FVKESK. The CDR3 length is 18 residues. Trimming at V came to 2 bases and at J to 3 bases, leaving 12 bases not matched to a gene.

This sequence joins TRBV6-1 and TRBJ2-3; D unresolved. The CDR3 length is 14 residues. V dropped 3 bases and J dropped 4 bases, with 11 bases sitting between them. CDR1 is MNHNS and CDR2 is SASEGT in the germline V gene. CDR3 protein: CASSEVRRADTQYF. CDR3 coding DNA: TGTGCCAGCAGTGAGGTCAGACGGGCAGATACGCAGTATTTT.

This chain links TRBV4-3 with TRBJ2-3; a weak D match, TRBD1 (6 bases). Trimming left V 0 bases short and J 1 base short, with 20 bases between. Per germline, CDR1 LGHNA and CDR2 YSLEER. This CDR3 has 19 residues. CDR3 coding DNA: TGCGCCAGCAGCCAAGAGCCCGCTTTCGACAGGATACGCACAGATACGCAGTATTTT. Protein: CASSQEPAFDRIRTDTQYF.

This clone was counted a few times. The chain couples TRBV6-6 to TRBJ1-1; 7 nucleotides align to TRBD1. Germline CDR1 is MNHNY and CDR2 is SVGAGI (reference sequence). Trimming cost V 6 bases and J 7 bases; bases outside gene matches: 5. CDR3 length equals 12 residues. The CDR3 protein is CASRQGSGEAFF. The CDR3 DNA is TGTGCCAGCAGACAGGGGTCGGGTGAAGCTTTCTTT.

The chain joins TRBV23-1 to TRBJ1-5, with 7 bases fitting TRBD1. Being an ORF, TRBV23-1 has a function that is uncertain. After removal of 0 bases from V and 2 bases from J, the junction contained 4 bases not matched to a gene. The CDR3 spans 16 residues. The DNA for the CDR3 is TGCGCCAGCAGTCAATCGCACAGGGGAGGCAATCAGCCCCAGCATTTT. It translates to CASSQSHRGGNQPQHF.

The chain has TRBV6-6 and TRBJ2-5; TRBD1 aligns across 7 bases. The CDR3 sequence is 14 residues long. Germline V gene lookup returns CDR1 MNHNY and CDR2 SVGAGI (reference sequence). Trimming removed 6 bases from V and 4 bases from J; junction bases left unmatched: 8. This CDR3 is CASRPQQGRETQYF. In DNA, the CDR3 is TGTGCCAGCAGACCACAACAGGGGAGAGAGACCCAGTACTTC.

The chain carries TRBV4-2 and TRBJ2-3; TRBD2 aligns across 9 bases. CDR1 is LGHNA and CDR2 is YNFKEQ in the germline V gene. This CDR3 has 16 amino acids. V dropped 0 bases and J dropped 4; count of bases not matched to a gene: 5. The CDR3 region is CASSQEDSGGPDTQYF. CDR3 coding DNA: TGTGCCAGCAGCCAAGAGGATAGCGGGGGCCCAGATACGCAGTATTTT.

This clone was observed a few times. The chain has TRBV11-2 and TRBJ1-1; D not resolved. From germline, CDR1 is SGHAT and CDR2 FQNNGV. The CDR3 runs 15 residues. Trimming took 3 bases from V and 4 from J, leaving 15 bases between them. The CDR3 DNA reads as TGTGCCAGCAGCTTGTTTGGAGGATCGGGCACTGAAGCTTTCTTT. It is translated as CASSLFGGSGTEAFF.

The genes are TRBV12-5 and TRBJ2-5, with a weak D call TRBD1 (6 bases). The CDR3 has 13 residues. Germline loops: CDR1 LGHNT, CDR2 FRNRAP. With 2 bases removed from V and 4 bases from J, the gap between germline ends came to 8 bases. In DNA, the CDR3 is TGTGCTAGTGGTTTGTTCAGGGGAGAGACCCAGTACTTC. Encoded protein: CASGLFRGETQYF.

V is TRBV7-3 and J is TRBJ2-2; TRBD2 might be the D (5 bases). Deletions cut 4 bases from V and 4 bases from J, with 10 bases between. The germline CDR1 and CDR2 sequences are SGHTA and FQGTGA. There are 14 residues in the CDR3. Here the CDR3 DNA reads TGTGCCAGCAGCTCCGGTCGGGGCACCGGGGAGCTGTTTTTT. Translated: CASSSGRGTGELFF.

This chain links TRBV9 with TRBJ2-7, with 10 bases fitting TRBD1. The V gene's germline CDR1 is SGDLS and CDR2 YYNGEE. The CDR3 totals 17 residues. J gave up 5 bases and V 3 bases, and 14 bases lay outside the gene matches. DNA for the CDR3: TGTGCCAGCAGCGCAACCGGGACAGGGGTCGGTTGGGACGAGCAGTACTTC. Amino acid sequence: CASSATGTGVGWDEQYF. Looking up the rest from reference TRBV9 and TRBJ2-7 gives the full variable domain: DSGVTQTPKHLITATGQRVTLRCSPRSGDLSVYWYQQSLDQGLQFLIQYYNGEERAKGNILERFSAQQFPDLHSELNLSSLELGDSALYFCASSATGTGVGWDEQYFGPGTRLTVT.

The rearrangement links TRBV7-2 to TRBJ2-1; TRBD2 matches at 14 bases. The ends lost 5 bases at V and 6 bases at J; junction bases unmatched: 12. CDR1 and CDR2 (germline): SGHTA, FQGNSA. There are 18 residues in the CDR3. This chain's CDR3 is CASSPGGQGLAGANEQFF. In nucleotides, the CDR3 is TGTGCCAGCAGCCCAGGGGGTCAGGGACTAGCGGGGGCCAATGAGCAGTTCTTC.

The chain employs TRBV5-5 and TRBJ2-2, with 8 bases that match TRBD2. The V gene end was trimmed by 0 bases and the J gene end by 5 bases; junction bases not matched to a gene: 3. The CDR3 runs to 15 residues. The germline gives CDR1 SGHKS, CDR2 YYEKEE (reference sequence). This CDR3 is CASSLAAGGTGELFF. DNA for the CDR3: TGTGCCAGCAGCTTGGCGGCGGGGGGAACCGGGGAGCTGTTTTTT.

This clone occurred once. The chain is built from TRBV7-2 and TRBJ2-2; TRBD2 matches 10 bases. The CDR3 is 15 residues long. V was pared by 5 bases and J by 6 bases, with 6 bases of the junction left unmatched. Per germline, CDR1 SGHTA and CDR2 FQGNSA. The CDR3 coding sequence is TGTGCCAGCAGCACGAGCAGCGGGGGGGCCGGGGAGCTGTTTTTT. Its protein is CASSTSSGGAGELFF.

This clone appeared many times. The chain employs TRBV3-1 (or the pseudogene TRBV3-2) and TRBJ2-7; the D gene is possibly TRBD2 (6 bases). Germline CDR1 LGHDT, CDR2 YNNKEL (reference sequence). The CDR3 covers 15 residues. Trimming stripped 1 base from V and 0 bases from J, with 10 bases between. The CDR3 spells CASSQGGGVSYEQYF. The CDR3 DNA reads as TGTGCCAGCAGCCAAGGAGGAGGGGTCTCCTACGAGCAGTACTTC.

A few counts support this clone. This chain connects TRBV11-3 to TRBJ2-7; a possible D gene is TRBD1 (5 bases). The CDR3 spans 12 residues. Germline CDR1 reads SGHNT; CDR2 reads YENEEA. V was pared by 5 bases and J by 4 bases, with 9 bases between. For the CDR3, the DNA is TGTGCCAGCAGCATCACAGGTTACGAGCAGTACTTC. It translates to CASSITGYEQYF.

The chain uses TRBV5-1 and TRBJ1-3; the match to TRBD1 covers 7 bases. Germline V gene lookup returns CDR1 SGHRS and CDR2 YFSETQ. V gave up 4 bases and J gave up 3 bases; unmatched junction bases: 10. This CDR3 comprises 16 residues. The CDR3 region is CASSVGDSDFGNTIYF. The CDR3 DNA is TGCGCCAGCAGCGTAGGGGACAGCGACTTTGGAAACACCATATATTTT.

V usage is TRBV19 and J usage is TRBJ2-3; tentative D call: TRBD1 (5 bases). The CDR3 spans 18 residues. In germline, CDR1 is LNHDA, CDR2 SQIVND (reference sequence). V dropped 3 bases and J dropped 0 bases, with 19 bases sitting between them. The CDR3 protein is CASSMSQGIESSTDTQYF. The DNA of the CDR3 is TGTGCCAGTAGTATGAGTCAGGGAATAGAATCTAGCACAGATACGCAGTATTTT.

This clone appeared a single time. The J gene is TRBJ1-2, the V gene TRBV12-1. TRBV12-1 is described as a pseudogene. The CDR3 has 16 amino acids. This chain's CDR3 is CASSFARGPRNYGYTF. CDR3 DNA: TGTGCCAGCAGCTTTGCGCGGGGGCCGCGTAACTATGGCTACACCTTC.